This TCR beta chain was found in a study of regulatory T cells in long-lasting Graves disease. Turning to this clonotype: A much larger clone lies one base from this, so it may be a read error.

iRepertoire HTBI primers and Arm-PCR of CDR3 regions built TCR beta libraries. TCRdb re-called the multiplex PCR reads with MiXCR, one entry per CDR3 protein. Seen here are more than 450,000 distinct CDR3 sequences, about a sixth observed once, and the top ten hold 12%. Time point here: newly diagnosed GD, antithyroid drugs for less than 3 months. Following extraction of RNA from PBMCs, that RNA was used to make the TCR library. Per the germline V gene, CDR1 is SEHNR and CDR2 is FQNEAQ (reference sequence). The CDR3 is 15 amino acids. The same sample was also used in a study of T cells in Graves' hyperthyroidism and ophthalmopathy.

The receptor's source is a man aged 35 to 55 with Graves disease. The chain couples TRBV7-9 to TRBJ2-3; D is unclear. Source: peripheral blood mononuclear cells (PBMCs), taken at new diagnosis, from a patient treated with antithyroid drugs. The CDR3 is CASSPPWSGKETRYF. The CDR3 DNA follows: TGTGCCAGCAGCCCGCCGTGGTCAGGCAAAGAGACCCGGTACTTC.